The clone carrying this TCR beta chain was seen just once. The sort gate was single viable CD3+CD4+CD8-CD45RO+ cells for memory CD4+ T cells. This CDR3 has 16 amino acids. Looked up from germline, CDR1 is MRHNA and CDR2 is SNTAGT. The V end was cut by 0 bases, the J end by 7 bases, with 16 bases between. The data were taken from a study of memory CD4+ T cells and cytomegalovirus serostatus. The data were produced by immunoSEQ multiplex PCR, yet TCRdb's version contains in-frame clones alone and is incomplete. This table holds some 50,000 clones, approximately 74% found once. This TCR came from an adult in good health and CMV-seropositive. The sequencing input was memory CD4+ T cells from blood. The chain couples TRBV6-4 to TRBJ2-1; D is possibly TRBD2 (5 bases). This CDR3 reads CASSDSRFEGNNEQFF. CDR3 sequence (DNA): TGTGCCAGCAGTGACTCGAGGTTCGAGGGTAATAATGAGCAGTTCTTC.